The 27 T cell receptor beta chains reported below all come from one sample, sequenced in a study of cytomegalovirus exposure and HLA in healthy donors. Both 60 Vbeta primers and 13 Jbeta primers went into the PCR. Profiled with immunoSEQ multiplex PCR; TCRdb holds only in-frame clones, not every one. This sample yields some 120,000 clones, of which roughly 15% are seen a single time; over 1.5% belongs to the top ten. Sequencing was carried out using PBMCs. These receptor sequences come from a woman between 18 and 29 years old in good health and CMV-seronegative.

This chain links TRBV11-1 with TRBJ1-1; D gene uncertain. V lost 2 bases and J lost 2, with 6 bases in between. The germline V gene encodes CDR1 SGHAT and CDR2 FQDESV (reference sequence). The CDR3 consists of 13 residues. CDR3 sequence (DNA): TGTGCCAGCAGCTTATCCAGAAACACTGAAGCTTTCTTT. Its protein product is CASSLSRNTEAFF.

The chain is built from TRBV28 and TRBJ1-5; 7 bases map to TRBD1. The CDR3 extends over 15 amino acids. The ends lost 2 bases at V and 4 bases at J; junction bases unmatched: 5. CDR1 and CDR2 (germline): MDHEN, SYDVKM. The CDR3 coding sequence is TGTGCCAGCAGTTTAGACAGGGTGGAGAATCAGCCCCAGCATTTT. Encoded protein: CASSLDRVENQPQHF.

In its sample, this clone was seen a few times. The chain recombines TRBV29-1 with TRBJ2-3; 14 bases are shared with TRBD2. The germline CDR1 and CDR2 sequences are SQVTM and ANQGSEA. The CDR3 is made up of 17 amino acids. V lost 2 bases to trimming and J lost 4 bases; unmatched junction nucleotides: 8. CDR3 coding DNA: TGCAGCGTTGAAAGAGGGGGACTAGCGGGAGCGGCAGATACGCAGTATTTT. This translates into CSVERGGLAGAADTQYF.

This clone was seen many times. This chain's CDR3 is CASRRLAGESDTQYF. Written as DNA, the CDR3 is TGTGCCAGTAGGCGCCTAGCGGGGGAATCAGATACGCAGTATTTT. The genes are TRBV19 and TRBJ2-3, with 10 nucleotides matching TRBD2. From germline, CDR1 is LNHDA and CDR2 SQIVND (reference sequence). With 6 bases clipped from V and 4 bases from J, the junction kept 7 bases outside the gene matches. This CDR3 has 15 residues. Full variable domain (remainder filled in from reference TRBV19 and TRBJ2-3): DGGITQSPKYLFRKEGQNVTLSCEQNLNHDAMYWYRQDPGQGLRLIYYSQIVNDFQKGDIAEGYSVSREKKESFPLTVTSAQKNPTAFYLCASRRLAGESDTQYFGPGTRLTVL.

This CDR3 is CASSQEREPPQEQYF. The CDR3 DNA sequence: TGTGCCAGCAGCCAAGAGCGGGAGCCACCACAGGAGCAGTACTTC. The V and J genes are TRBV4-2 and TRBJ2-7; 7 bases line up with TRBD2. Per germline, CDR1 LGHNA and CDR2 YNFKEQ. J lost 7 bases, V lost 0 bases, and 9 bases had no gene match. There are 15 residues in the CDR3.

The chain joins TRBV7-3 to TRBJ2-3; D uncertain. Germline values: CDR1 SGHTA, CDR2 FQGTGA. CDR3 length: 15 residues. Trimming stripped 5 bases from V and 2 bases from J, with 14 bases between. The CDR3 spells CASSPTGFHTDTQYF. CDR3 DNA sequence: TGTGCCAGCAGCCCGACCGGGTTCCACACAGATACGCAGTATTTT.

The V and J genes are TRBV12-1 and TRBJ1-5; TRBD1 is the table's D call and was not checked against the DNA. TRBV12-1 represents a pseudogene. CDR3 length: 15 residues. The CDR3 bases are TGTGCCAGAATCAGACAGGGTTGGGGTGATCAGCCCCAGCATTTT. Translating it yields CARIRQGWGDQPQHF.

The chain links TRBV2 to TRBJ2-1; 10 bases are shared with TRBD2. Germline CDR1 SNHLY, CDR2 FYNNEI. Germline trimming cut 7 bases from V and 5 bases from J; bases unmatched to any gene: 11. The CDR3 covers 16 residues. The CDR3 loop is CASKVPSGSRHNEQFF. CDR3 DNA sequence: TGTGCCAGCAAGGTTCCTAGCGGGAGTCGGCACAATGAGCAGTTCTTC.

The chain uses TRBV30 and TRBJ1-2; 9 bases fit TRBD1. CDR1 and CDR2 (germline): GTSNPN, SVGIG (reference sequence). Trimming took 1 base from V and 8 from J; bases not matched to a gene: 8. CDR3 size: 14 residues. The CDR3 DNA sequence: TGTGCCTGGAGTGACGGGGGACAGGGAAAGGGCTACACCTTC. Residues: CAWSDGGQGKGYTF.

This clone was seen a few times. The gene calls are TRBV9 and TRBJ1-2; 8 bases map to TRBD1. Unmatched junction bases numbered 11, after V lost 6 bases and J lost 4 bases. This CDR3 region has 15 residues. Germline V CDR1 and CDR2: SGDLS, YYNGEE. The CDR3 DNA sequence: TGTGCCAGCAAAGCTCCTGCAGGGGGCGGCTATGGCTACACCTTC. Residues: CASKAPAGGGYGYTF.

This clone was recorded a few times. The rearrangement links TRBV5-6 to TRBJ2-4, with 9 nucleotides matching TRBD1. CDR3 length: 14 residues. CDR1 is SGHDT, CDR2 YYEEEE, per germline. The junction had 5 bases not matched to a gene; V was cut back by 1 base and J by 9 bases. The CDR3 here is CASSLTGQGFIQYF. The CDR3 DNA reads as TGTGCCAGCAGCTTGACGGGACAGGGATTCATTCAGTACTTC.

CDR3 sequence (DNA): TGTGCCAGCAGTGAAGCGGGGATAAGGGGTCAGCCCCAGCATTTT. Its protein product is CASSEAGIRGQPQHF. This chain joins TRBV6-1 and TRBJ1-5; possibly TRBD1 for D (5 bases). V was pared by 0 bases and J by 6 bases, with 12 bases between. CDR1 and CDR2 from the germline V gene are MNHNS and SASEGT. There are 15 residues in the CDR3.

CDR3 in DNA: TGTGCCAGCAGTTCCCACTTGGGGGACTCCCATCAGCCCCAGCATTTT. This gives the protein CASSSHLGDSHQPQHF. The V and J genes are TRBV28 and TRBJ1-5; a weak D match, TRBD1 (5 bases). Germline V gene data show CDR1 as MDHEN and CDR2 as SYDVKM. V was pared by 4 bases and J by 5 bases, with 18 bases between. This CDR3 region has 16 residues.

The chain links TRBV7-2 to TRBJ2-6; 9 bases align to TRBD1. This CDR3 contains 19 residues. CDR1 is SGHTA and CDR2 is FQGNSA in the germline V gene. Trimming at V came to 1 base and at J to 3 bases, leaving 10 bases not matched to a gene. CDR3 sequence reads: CASSLVLVGTGSGANVLTF. The DNA for the CDR3 is TGTGCCAGCAGCTTAGTCCTTGTAGGGACAGGGAGTGGGGCCAACGTCCTGACTTTC.

V usage is TRBV19 and J usage is TRBJ2-4, with D perhaps matching TRBD2 (6 bases). The CDR3 is 14 residues long. Germline V gene data show CDR1 as LNHDA and CDR2 as SQIVND (reference sequence). With 5 bases removed from V and 8 bases from J, the gap between germline ends came to 16 bases. The CDR3 DNA reads TGTGCCAGTAGTGCTCGGGGTGGGGAGGACATTCAGTACTTC. Protein sequence: CASSARGGEDIQYF.

V and J are TRBV9 and TRBJ1-1; 8 nucleotides align to TRBD1. Germline trimming cut 0 bases from V and 2 bases from J; bases unmatched to any gene: 9. The CDR3 length is 17 residues. CDR1 SGDLS and CDR2 YYNGEE come from the germline V gene. The CDR3 loop is CASSVAPGGAGNTEAFF. The DNA for the CDR3 is TGTGCCAGCAGCGTAGCCCCAGGGGGCGCGGGTAACACTGAAGCTTTCTTT.

The chain carries TRBV9 and TRBJ1-2; 7 bases map to TRBD1. The CDR3 contains 18 residues. Germline trimming cut 4 bases from V and 4 bases from J; bases unmatched to any gene: 19. Germline CDR1 SGDLS, CDR2 YYNGEE. The CDR3 DNA is TGTGCCAGCAGCCCAGGACAGGTCCGCCTAGCCTCTATCTATGGCTACACCTTC. Its protein is CASSPGQVRLASIYGYTF.

This clone has just a few counts. The rearrangement uses TRBV2 and TRBJ2-7, with 7 bases identical to TRBD1. The CDR3 extends over 15 amino acids. Per germline, CDR1 SNHLY and CDR2 FYNNEI. Trimming took 1 base from V and 2 from J; bases not matched to a gene: 5. The CDR3 here is CASSEDRGYAYEQYF. The CDR3 DNA reads as TGTGCCAGCAGTGAAGACAGGGGATACGCCTACGAGCAGTACTTC.

The chain carries TRBV7-9 and TRBJ2-3, with 9 bases lining up with TRBD1. The CDR3 length is 16 residues. The V gene end was trimmed by 6 bases and the J gene end by 6 bases; junction bases not matched to a gene: 13. The germline gives CDR1 SEHNR, CDR2 FQNEAQ (reference sequence). CDR3 region: CASRPPRDRVQDTQYF. CDR3 DNA sequence: TGTGCCAGCAGACCCCCCCGGGACAGGGTCCAGGATACGCAGTATTTT.

This clone was observed a few times. The CDR3 coding sequence is TGTGCCAGCAGTCTGCGGCCGGGACACCGCTACGAGCAGTACTTC. Its translation is CASSLRPGHRYEQYF. This chain joins TRBV28 and TRBJ2-7; tentatively, D is TRBD1 (6 bases). The CDR3 totals 15 residues. Trimming shortened V by 5 bases and J by 3 bases, and 17 bases separated the two germline ends. Germline CDR1 and CDR2: MDHEN and SYDVKM.

The chain recombines TRBV5-8 with TRBJ2-2, with D maybe TRBD1 (5 bases). This CDR3 region has 12 residues. Germline-derived CDR1 and CDR2 are SGHTS and YDEGEE. V shed 5 bases and J shed 6 bases, with 8 bases lying between them. CDR3 amino acids: CASRQTAGELFF. The DNA for the CDR3 is TGTGCCAGCAGGCAGACAGCCGGGGAGCTGTTTTTT.

This clone was detected only once. The chain recombines TRBV7-3 with TRBJ2-3, with 11 positions matching TRBD2. This CDR3 spans 12 amino acids. Germline V CDR1 and CDR2: SGHTA, FQGTGA. The ends lost 4 bases at V and 10 bases at J; junction bases unmatched: 1. In DNA form, the CDR3 reads TGTGCCAGCAGCTCGACTAGCGGGGCGCAGTATTTT. Its translation: CASSSTSGAQYF.

The CDR3: CASSHRGSGDEQFF. The CDR3, as DNA: TGTGCCAGCAGCCACAGGGGTTCTGGGGATGAGCAGTTCTTC. The rearrangement joins TRBV5-4 to TRBJ2-1; 7 bases agree with TRBD1. CDR1 is SGHNT, CDR2 YYREEE, per germline (reference sequence). The CDR3 covers 14 residues. The J segment lost 8 bases and the V segment lost 4 bases, leaving 9 bases of the junction unmatched.

The chain links TRBV28 to TRBJ2-3; TRBD2 agrees at 8 bases. Per the germline V gene, CDR1 is MDHEN and CDR2 is SYDVKM. V lost 5 bases and J lost 2; bases outside the gene matches: 6. This CDR3 region has 15 residues. The CDR3 DNA follows: TGTGCCAGCAGTGGTAGCGGGAAGTTCACAGATACGCAGTATTTT. Protein product: CASSGSGKFTDTQYF.

Worth noting for this clone: Because the CDR3 is missing its conserved closing phenylalanine or tryptophan, this is likely a read error. CDR3 region: CASSPPGQGLNEQYL. CDR3 coding DNA: TGCGCCAGCAGCCCTCCGGGACAGGGTCTCAACGAGCAGTACCTC. The chain combines TRBV4-1 with TRBJ2-7; 9 positions match TRBD1. Trimming cost V 4 bases and J 5 bases; bases outside gene matches: 9. The CDR3 runs to 15 residues. Germline V gene sequence: CDR1 MGHRA, CDR2 YSYEKL.

This clone was detected a few times. This chain uses TRBV6-5 with TRBJ2-5; maybe TRBD1 (7 bases). The CDR3 has 14 amino acids. The ends were cut back, 3 bases at V and 6 bases at J, with 14 bases in the middle. Germline CDR1 is MNHEY and CDR2 is SVGAGI. The CDR3 loop reads CASSYGGGGQTQYF. Written as DNA, the CDR3 is TGTGCCAGCAGTTATGGAGGGGGCGGTCAGACCCAGTACTTC.

The chain uses TRBV13 and TRBJ2-7, with 8 nucleotides matching TRBD2. Germline values: CDR1 PRHDT, CDR2 FYEKMQ (reference sequence). This CDR3 contains 15 residues. Trimming cost V 4 bases and J 2 bases; bases outside gene matches: 7. The CDR3: CASSSGAGAAYEQYF. CDR3 in DNA: TGTGCCAGCAGCTCGGGAGCGGGGGCCGCCTACGAGCAGTACTTC.